Following are 12 T cell receptor beta chains from one sample sequenced in a study of T cells in Graves' hyperthyroidism and ophthalmopathy. Amplified TCR beta CDR3 regions derived from RNA transcripts. The primer set for the first-round RT-PCR of the TCR CDR3 was HTBI. One entry per CDR3 protein results from TCRdb running MiXCR on the multiplex PCR reads. The data contain 530,000 or so distinct CDR3 sequences, about half of them seen just once; the ten biggest clones take up about 8.3%. The sequencing sample was made of peripheral blood or thyroid tissue (not recorded which). These receptors came from a woman between 18 and 29 years old with Graves' hyperthyroidism.

This clonotype was seen at least ten times. This rearrangement joins TRBV6-5 to TRBJ1-5, with no clear D. V gave up 6 bases and J gave up 2 bases, with 8 bases separating them. This CDR3 has 13 amino acids. Germline-derived CDR1 and CDR2 are MNHEY and SVGAGI. This chain's CDR3 is CASSPVGNQPQHF. Here the CDR3 DNA reads TGTGCCAGCAGCCCCGTTGGCAATCAGCCCCAGCATTTT.

The CDR3 DNA is TGTGCCAGCAGTATGGCGGGAGCCGGCTACGAGCAGTACTTC. Protein product: CASSMAGAGYEQYF. The chain has TRBV6-6 and TRBJ2-7; 7 nucleotides line up with TRBD2. Trimming removed 5 bases from V and 3 bases from J; junction bases left unmatched: 7. Germline V CDR1 and CDR2: MNHNY, SVGAGI (reference sequence). The CDR3 totals 14 residues.

This clonotype was counted at least ten times. The chain combines TRBV2 with TRBJ1-4; tentative D call: TRBD1 (6 bases). From germline, CDR1 is SNHLY and CDR2 FYNNEI. The CDR3 sequence is 13 residues long. The V gene lost 7 bases and the J gene lost 7 bases, with 13 bases spanning the gap. The CDR3 is CASNWDKAEKLFF. For the CDR3, the DNA is TGTGCCAGCAATTGGGACAAGGCTGAAAAACTGTTTTTT.

This clonotype was found many times. The junction shows a germline mismatch at one end, possibly a read error. The chain has TRBV7-7 and TRBJ2-2; the match to TRBD1 covers 7 bases. The CDR3 has 14 residues. Looked up from germline, CDR1 is SSHAT and CDR2 is FNYEAQ (reference sequence). CDR3 amino acids: CASSPGTATGELFF. For the CDR3, the DNA is TGTGCTAGCAGCCCTGGGACAGCCACCGGGGAGCTGTTTTTT.

Concerning this clonotype: A much larger clone lies a single base off, so this may be a read error. The chain has TRBV11-1 and TRBJ1-1; D uncertain. Germline CDR1 is SGHAT and CDR2 is FQDESV (reference sequence). The CDR3 spans 16 residues. The V gene lost 1 base and the J gene lost 3 bases, with 15 bases spanning the gap. CDR3 protein: CASSLGVATMDTEAFF. The CDR3 coding sequence is TGTGCCAGCAGCTTAGGGGTGGCAACCATGGACACTGAAGCTTTCTTT.

This clonotype was observed once. This may be a read error, as it is one base from a much larger clone. The rearrangement uses TRBV6-6 and TRBJ1-5; 7 bases are shared with TRBD1. The germline V gene has CDR1 MNHNY and CDR2 SVGAGI (reference sequence). This CDR3 region has 15 residues. This CDR3 reads CASSPGGQSSQPQHF. For the CDR3, the DNA is TGTGCCAGCAGTCCAGGGGGACAGAGCAGTCAGCCCCAGCATTTT.

This clonotype was seen many times. The chain recombines TRBV6-2 or TRBV6-3 with TRBJ1-4, with a tentative D call TRBD1 (6 bases). The CDR3 contains 14 residues. From germline, CDR1 is MNHEY and CDR2 SVGEGT. V shed 6 bases and J shed 8 bases, with 16 bases lying between them. For the CDR3, the DNA is TGTGCCAGCAGACACCCCGGGACACACGAAAAACTGTTTTTT. Encoded protein: CASRHPGTHEKLFF.

This clonotype was recorded at least ten times. The V and J genes are TRBV19 and TRBJ2-7; D may be TRBD2 (6 bases). Germline CDR1 is LNHDA and CDR2 is SQIVND (reference sequence). Deletions cut 3 bases from V and 3 bases from J, with 15 bases between. The length of the CDR3 is 15 residues. CDR3 DNA sequence: TGTGCCAGTAGTATCGACGGGGGACCCTTCTACGAGCAGTACTTC. Its translation is CASSIDGGPFYEQYF.

This chain connects TRBV6-4 to TRBJ2-1, with D perhaps given as TRBD1 or TRBD2 (5 bases each). Germline CDR1 reads MRHNA; CDR2 reads SNTAGT. This CDR3 has 13 residues. Trimming took 0 bases from V and 7 from J, leaving 7 bases between them. In DNA form, the CDR3 reads TGTGCCAGCAGTGACTCGGGACGGAATGAGCAGTTCTTC. This sequence encodes CASSDSGRNEQFF.

This clonotype was observed many times. The J gene is TRBJ1-5, the V gene TRBV4-2; D gene unclear. The CDR3 contains 16 residues. V dropped 0 bases and J dropped 5 bases, with 14 bases sitting between them. Germline CDR1 is LGHNA and CDR2 is YNFKEQ. The CDR3 DNA is TGTGCCAGCAGCCAAGACCGAGGCGGGTCCGATCAGCCCCAGCATTTT. This gives the protein CASSQDRGGSDQPQHF.

This clonotype was picked up a small number of times. The chain uses TRBV6-1 and TRBJ2-1; 9 bases are shared with TRBD1. The CDR3 has 15 amino acids. The V gene end was trimmed by 2 bases and the J gene end by 6 bases; junction bases not matched to a gene: 5. CDR1 MNHNS and CDR2 SASEGT come from the germline V gene. CDR3 DNA: TGTGCCAGCAGTGAATGGGGACAGGGTCCCAATGAGCAGTTCTTC. It is translated as CASSEWGQGPNEQFF.

This rearrangement joins TRBV20-1 to TRBJ2-2, with TRBD2 matching 7 bases. Trimming at V came to 5 bases and at J to 4 bases, leaving 13 bases not matched to a gene. From germline, CDR1 is DFQATT and CDR2 SNEGSKA (reference sequence). This CDR3 contains 16 residues. CDR3 DNA: TGCAGTGCTTACCAGAGCGGGACCGGGATCACCGGGGAGCTGTTTTTT. Amino acids: CSAYQSGTGITGELFF.